The 27 T cell receptor beta chains below were found in one sample sequenced in a study of T cell repertoires in cytomegalovirus infection. Their antigens are not known. One entry per CDR3 protein results from TCRdb running MiXCR on the reads. The data hold over 250,000 distinct CDR3 sequences, with under 25% observed a single time. The source was cultured PBMCs, collected from culture after CMV antigen stimulation. The receptor source for this set is a human donor in good health (CMV status not recorded). Some clones in this sample may be carry-over from other donors' samples.

This clonotype has a count of ten or more. V gene TRBV7-2 combines with J gene TRBJ1-2; a possible D gene is TRBD1 (5 bases). Trimming stripped 6 bases from V and 8 bases from J, with 16 bases between. The germline gives CDR1 SGHTA, CDR2 FQGNSA. There are 13 residues in the CDR3. The CDR3 region is CASSPGTGQGYTF. The CDR3 DNA sequence: TGTGCCAGCAGTCCTGGGACTGGGCAGGGCTACACCTTC.

The J gene is TRBJ2-1, the V gene TRBV29-1; tentatively, D is TRBD2 (6 bases). This CDR3 comprises 15 residues. The germline CDR1 and CDR2 sequences are SQVTM and ANQGSEA. V gave up 8 bases and J gave up 0 bases, with 17 bases separating them. For the CDR3, the DNA is TGCAGCTATTCCCCGATGGAGGGCTCCTACAATGAGCAGTTCTTC. Encoded protein: CSYSPMEGSYNEQFF.

This clonotype was found many times. The chain couples TRBV7-2 to TRBJ1-2, with D possibly matching TRBD1 (5 bases). Trimming took off 5 bases at V and 8 bases at J, with 24 bases between the two ends. The CDR3 sequence is 16 residues long. Germline V gives CDR1 SGHTA, CDR2 FQGNSA. This chain's CDR3 is CASSDPRGGVLRGYTF. CDR3 nucleotides: TGTGCCAGCAGCGATCCTCGGGGGGGGGTTTTGCGAGGCTACACCTTC.

The table lists this clonotype with a few counts. The chain links TRBV20-1 to TRBJ2-1; maybe TRBD2 (6 bases). V was pared by 5 bases and J by 0 bases, with 17 bases between. The CDR3 extends over 16 amino acids. Germline assignment: CDR1 DFQATT and CDR2 SNEGSKA (reference sequence). CDR3 region: CSAPRLAVSSYNEQFF. For the CDR3, the DNA is TGCAGTGCTCCAAGGTTAGCGGTCAGCTCCTACAATGAGCAGTTCTTC.

The rearrangement joins TRBV7-9 to TRBJ1-4; no clear D gene. The germline V gene has CDR1 SEHNR and CDR2 FQNEAQ (reference sequence). The ends were cut back, 1 base at V and 3 bases at J, with 6 bases in the middle. This CDR3 spans 14 amino acids. Here the CDR3 DNA reads TGTGCCAGCAGCTTAGTTGGAGCTAATGAAAAACTGTTTTTT. Amino acids: CASSLVGANEKLFF.

The chain links TRBV3-1 to TRBJ2-2, with 11 bases matching TRBD2. Germline V gives CDR1 LGHDT, CDR2 YNNKEL (reference sequence). V was pared by 4 bases and J by 4 bases, with 5 bases of the junction left unmatched. This CDR3 region has 16 residues. This CDR3 reads CASSLRLAGLTGELFF. The DNA for the CDR3 is TGTGCCAGCAGCCTCCGACTAGCGGGGCTCACCGGGGAGCTGTTTTTT.

This clonotype was detected ten times or more. In DNA form, the CDR3 reads TGTGCCAGCAGCTTAAAGGGGGGACAGCCCCTCTATGGCTACACCTTC. Translated: CASSLKGGQPLYGYTF. J is TRBJ1-2 and V is TRBV7-2; 7 nucleotides agree with TRBD1. The J segment lost 4 bases and the V segment lost 2 bases, leaving 10 bases of the junction unmatched. The CDR3 has 16 residues. From germline, CDR1 is SGHTA and CDR2 FQGNSA.

This clonotype was detected many times. CDR3 amino acids: CASSLAPGRGTDTQYF. The CDR3 DNA is TGTGCCAGCAGTCTTGCCCCGGGCAGGGGCACAGATACGCAGTATTTT. The chain combines TRBV12-3 or TRBV12-4 with TRBJ2-3, with D perhaps matching TRBD1 (5 bases). Trimming removed 5 bases at V and 1 base at J, with 16 bases between. The CDR3 covers 16 residues.

This chain links TRBV20-1 with TRBJ1-4; possible D gene TRBD1, 5 bases. The V gene lost 0 bases and the J gene lost 8 bases, with 16 bases spanning the gap. This CDR3 comprises 15 residues. Per germline, CDR1 DFQATT and CDR2 SNEGSKA (reference sequence). The CDR3 nucleotides read TGCAGTGCTAGAGATCCCGTAGGGGCGTGGGAAAAACTGTTTTTT. Its protein product is CSARDPVGAWEKLFF.

The chain has TRBV2 and TRBJ2-1; D remains unclear. V shed 6 bases and J shed 2 bases, with 11 bases lying between them. The CDR3 totals 14 residues. Germline CDR1 SNHLY, CDR2 FYNNEI. The CDR3 loop is CASRDLGPYNEQFF. For the CDR3, the DNA is TGTGCCAGCAGGGACCTCGGCCCCTACAATGAGCAGTTCTTC.

In this sample, this clonotype turned up a few times. This chain links TRBV19 with TRBJ2-5; the match to TRBD1 covers 7 bases. The CDR3 spans 15 residues. J lost 4 bases, V lost 5 bases, and 10 bases had no gene match. Germline V gene lookup returns CDR1 LNHDA and CDR2 SQIVND (reference sequence). CDR3 amino acids: CASSVGQTLRETQYF. The CDR3 region has the DNA TGTGCCAGTAGTGTGGGACAGACCCTCAGAGAGACCCAGTACTTC.

This chain uses TRBV7-6 with TRBJ2-1, with TRBD2 identical over 10 bases. Trimming cost V 2 bases and J 0 bases; bases outside gene matches: 7. CDR1 is SGHVS, CDR2 FNYEAQ, per germline. The CDR3 is made up of 18 amino acids. The CDR3 protein is CASSLTPGLAVSYNEQFF. The CDR3 DNA sequence: TGTGCCAGCAGCTTAACCCCAGGACTAGCGGTCTCCTACAATGAGCAGTTCTTC. The full variable domain, its missing parts supplied by reference TRBV7-6 and TRBJ2-1, is GAGVSQSPRYKVTKRGQDVALRCDPISGHVSLYWYRQALGQGPEFLTYFNYEAQQDKSGLPNDRFSAERPEGSISTLTIQRTEQRDSAMYRCASSLTPGLAVSYNEQFFGPGTRLTVL.

This clonotype was detected a few times. The gene calls are TRBV10-2 and TRBJ2-5; 12 nucleotides align to TRBD2. The CDR3 is 15 amino acids. Germline trimming cut 7 bases from V and 5 bases from J; bases unmatched to any gene: 8. Per the germline V gene, CDR1 is WSHSY and CDR2 is SAAADI. The CDR3 DNA reads as TGCGCCAGCAACCTAGCGGGAGGGCCAACGGAGACCCAGTACTTC. It codes for CASNLAGGPTETQYF.

At least ten counts were recorded for this clonotype. The chain employs TRBV6-2 or TRBV6-3 and TRBJ2-1; D possibly corresponds to TRBD1 (5 bases). Germline CDR1 is MNHEY and CDR2 is SVGEGT. This CDR3 has 11 amino acids. The germline V and J ends were trimmed by 7 bases and 9 bases, with 10 bases remaining between them. As DNA, the CDR3 is TGTGCCAGCACCAGGGCCTTTGAGCAGTTCTTC. Residues: CASTRAFEQFF.

This clonotype was counted ten times or more. The V call is TRBV7-2, the J call TRBJ2-7; 8 nucleotides line up with TRBD2. The CDR3 runs 15 residues. The germline CDR1 and CDR2 sequences are SGHTA and FQGNSA. V gave up 4 bases and J gave up 0 bases; unmatched junction bases: 5. The CDR3 loop reads CASSYLAGPSYEQYV. CDR3 in DNA: TGTGCCAGCAGCTACCTAGCGGGCCCCTCCTACGAGCAGTACGTC.

The J gene is TRBJ2-1, the V gene TRBV12-3 or TRBV12-4, with D perhaps given as TRBD1 or TRBD2 (6 bases each). V gave up 8 bases and J gave up 1 base, with 21 bases separating them. The CDR3 runs to 17 residues. The CDR3: CASLFRSGGRSYNEQFF. The CDR3, as DNA: TGTGCCAGCCTATTTCGCTCCGGGGGCAGATCCTACAATGAGCAGTTCTTC.

This clonotype was counted between two and nine times. The chain carries TRBV11-2 and TRBJ1-6; D might be TRBD1 (5 bases). This CDR3 region has 12 residues. V lost 5 bases, J lost 16 bases, and 15 bases lay in between. The V gene's germline CDR1 is SGHAT and CDR2 FQNNGV. The CDR3 loop is CASSQGGTNLHF. DNA for the CDR3: TGTGCCAGCAGCCAGGGCGGGACTAATCTCCACTTT.

The chain joins TRBV4-1 to TRBJ1-5; 7 nucleotides match TRBD1. This CDR3 spans 15 amino acids. The V segment lost 0 bases and the J segment 3 bases; nucleotides outside the gene matches: 2. Germline V CDR1 and CDR2: MGHRA, YSYEKL. The CDR3 reads CASSQDDRDNQPQHF. CDR3 in DNA: TGCGCCAGCAGCCAAGACGACAGGGACAATCAGCCCCAGCATTTT.

The rearrangement uses TRBV7-3 and TRBJ1-3, with D tentatively TRBD1 (5 bases). The germline V gene encodes CDR1 SGHTA and CDR2 FQGTGA. The length of the CDR3 is 13 residues. The V end lost 5 bases, the J end lost 2 bases, and 7 bases lay between the germline ends. The CDR3 spells CASSLRAGNTIYF. CDR3 DNA: TGTGCCAGCAGCCTCAGGGCTGGAAACACCATATATTTT.

This chain links TRBV20-1 with TRBJ2-1; D is possibly TRBD1 (6 bases). Looked up from germline, CDR1 is DFQATT and CDR2 is SNEGSKA (reference sequence). The ends were cut back, 5 bases at V and 5 bases at J, with 13 bases in the middle. The CDR3 loop spans 13 amino acids. CDR3 sequence (DNA): TGCAGTGCTGAGGGGGTCCAGCACAATGAGCAGTTCTTC. Residues: CSAEGVQHNEQFF.

This clonotype was detected only a few times. The chain couples TRBV19 to TRBJ2-1; 8 positions agree with TRBD1. CDR3 length equals 16 residues. CDR1 LNHDA and CDR2 SQIVND come from the germline V gene (reference sequence). Unmatched junction bases numbered 7, after V lost 0 bases and J lost 6 bases. CDR3 sequence reads: CASSIDPLTGVNEQFF. For the CDR3, the DNA is TGTGCCAGTAGTATAGATCCACTGACAGGGGTCAATGAGCAGTTCTTC.

In this sample, this clonotype turned up many times. This chain joins TRBV7-9 and TRBJ2-3, with TRBD2 as a possible D gene (6 bases). Between the trimmed V and J ends, which lost 3 bases and 4 bases, there was a span of 11 bases. Germline V lookup: CDR1 SEHNR, CDR2 FQNEAQ (reference sequence). CDR3 length: 14 amino acids. The CDR3 sequence is CASSFSGAADTQYF. Written as DNA, the CDR3 is TGTGCCAGCAGCTTTTCGGGAGCGGCAGATACGCAGTATTTT.

This clonotype was picked up many times. The rearrangement uses TRBV7-2 and TRBJ1-3; D ambiguous. This CDR3 is built from 16 residues. Germline V CDR1 and CDR2: SGHTA, FQGNSA. V lost 0 bases and J lost 0, with 9 bases in between. The CDR3 is CASSLAAEISGNTIYF. In nucleotides, the CDR3 is TGTGCCAGCAGCTTAGCGGCGGAAATCTCTGGAAACACCATATATTTT.

Note on this clonotype: One junction end disagrees with the germline gene, perhaps due to a read error. The chain links TRBV20-1 to TRBJ1-4; no clear D gene. Germline lookup yields CDR1 DFQATT and CDR2 SNEGSKA (reference sequence). The CDR3 has 13 residues. CDR3 DNA sequence: TGCAGTGCTTGGAGCCCTGGGAGTGAAGAACTGTTTTTT. Encoded protein: CSAWSPGSEELFF.

This clonotype was observed a handful of times. The chain carries TRBV6-2 or TRBV6-3 and TRBJ2-7, with D possibly matching TRBD2 (5 bases). Germline CDR1 reads MNHEY; CDR2 reads SVGEGT. The V and J ends lost 6 bases and 2 bases respectively, with 14 bases between them. The CDR3 length is 14 residues. The DNA of the CDR3 is TGTGCCAGCAGCGGGGAGATGGGGACCTACGAGCAGTACTTC. This translates into CASSGEMGTYEQYF.

The chain carries TRBV5-1 and TRBJ2-5, with TRBD2 as a possible D gene (5 bases). The ends were cut back, 0 bases at V and 4 bases at J, with 10 bases in the middle. Germline CDR1 SGHRS, CDR2 YFSETQ. The CDR3 runs to 14 residues. CDR3 nucleotides: TGCGCCAGCAGCTTGGCTTCTGGGAGAGAGACCCAGTACTTC. Amino acid sequence: CASSLASGRETQYF. The full variable domain, its missing parts supplied by reference TRBV5-1 and TRBJ2-5, is KAGVTQTPRYLIKTRGQQVTLSCSPISGHRSVSWYQQTPGQGLQFLFEYFSETQRNKGNFPGRFSGRQFSNSRSEMNVSTLELGDSALYLCASSLASGRETQYFGPGTRLLVL.

V usage is TRBV28 and J usage is TRBJ1-5, with D perhaps matching TRBD1 (5 bases). This CDR3 contains 14 residues. V was cut by 11 bases and J by 6 bases, with 20 bases left in between. CDR1 is MDHEN, CDR2 SYDVKM, per germline. The CDR3 DNA reads as TGTGCCTCCTCGGGGGAACTAATAAGTCAGCCCCAGCATTTT. This translates into CASSGELISQPQHF. Looking up the rest from reference TRBV28 and TRBJ1-5 gives the full variable domain: DVKVTQSSRYLVKRTGEKVFLECVQDMDHENMFWYRQDPGLGLRLIYFSYDVKMKEKGDIPEGYSVSREKKERFSLILESASTNQTSMYLCASSGELISQPQHFGDGTRLSIL.